The 28 T cell receptor beta chains given below trace back to one sample, sequenced in a study of cytomegalovirus exposure and HLA in healthy donors. 60 Vbeta and 13 Jbeta primers were used in PCR. Here immunoSEQ multiplex PCR was the method, and the copy in TCRdb shows in-frame clones only, minus some. The sample lists fewer than 130,000 clones, approximately 79% occurring once. Sequences were obtained from PBMCs. These receptors all stem from a man aged 25 to 40 in good health and CMV-seropositive.

V and J are TRBV6-1 and TRBJ1-2; 7 bases match TRBD1. With V trimmed by 5 bases and J by 2 bases, 8 bases remained unmatched. The CDR3 length is 15 residues. Germline CDR1 is MNHNS and CDR2 is SASEGT. The CDR3 coding sequence is TGTGCCAGCAGTCTTAAGGGACAGTCCAACTATGGCTACACCTTC. Protein sequence: CASSLKGQSNYGYTF.

V usage is TRBV5-1 and J usage is TRBJ2-2, with TRBD2 matching 14 bases. Looked up from germline, CDR1 is SGHRS and CDR2 is YFSETQ. J was trimmed by 4 bases and V by 3 bases; bases with no gene match: 5. This CDR3 comprises 17 residues. CDR3 nucleotide sequence: TGCGCCAGCAGCTACGGGACTAGCGGGGGCCTCACCGGGGAGCTGTTTTTT. Translated: CASSYGTSGGLTGELFF.

The gene calls are TRBV5-1 and TRBJ1-1, with unresolved D. V lost 2 bases to trimming and J lost 3 bases, with 11 bases between them. Germline V gene sequence: CDR1 SGHRS, CDR2 YFSETQ. This CDR3 has 14 residues. The CDR3 DNA reads as TGCGCCAGCAGCTTATCGGGGTCGGACACTGAAGCTTTCTTT. It is translated as CASSLSGSDTEAFF.

This chain's CDR3 is CASSLTGLMGEKLFF. CDR3 DNA: TGTGCCAGCAGCCTAACAGGGTTAATGGGAGAAAAACTGTTTTTT. This sequence joins TRBV11-2 and TRBJ1-4; a possible D gene is TRBD1 (6 bases). The length of the CDR3 is 15 residues. Trimming shortened V by 5 bases and J by 8 bases, and 18 bases separated the two germline ends. Germline-derived CDR1 and CDR2 are SGHAT and FQNNGV.

The chain is built from TRBV5-1 and TRBJ2-5, with D perhaps TRBD2 (6 bases). This CDR3 has 17 amino acids. Deletions cut 0 bases from V and 0 bases from J, with 15 bases between. Looked up from germline, CDR1 is SGHRS and CDR2 is YFSETQ. For the CDR3, the DNA is TGCGCCAGCAGCTTGGCCGGGTCGGGGGATAACCAAGAGACCCAGTACTTC. It translates to CASSLAGSGDNQETQYF.

The chain recombines TRBV19 with TRBJ1-1, with 8 bases fitting TRBD1. Looked up from germline, CDR1 is LNHDA and CDR2 is SQIVND (reference sequence). Germline trimming cut 7 bases from V and 6 bases from J; bases unmatched to any gene: 10. This CDR3 spans 14 amino acids. CDR3 sequence (DNA): TGTGCCAGTACCGGGACAGGACCGACGGCTGAAGCTTTCTTT. Protein product: CASTGTGPTAEAFF.

The rearrangement uses TRBV5-5 and TRBJ2-2; 9 bases fit TRBD1. This CDR3 region has 16 residues. CDR1 is SGHKS, CDR2 YYEKEE, per germline (reference sequence). Germline trimming cut 2 bases from V and 4 bases from J; bases unmatched to any gene: 6. This CDR3 reads CASSLNRGRLTGELFF. The DNA for the CDR3 is TGTGCCAGCAGCTTAAACAGGGGGCGCCTCACCGGGGAGCTGTTTTTT.

The CDR3 spells CASTRANTGATEAFF. As DNA, the CDR3 is TGTGCCAGCACTCGGGCGAATACAGGGGCCACTGAAGCTTTCTTT. The chain joins TRBV5-6 to TRBJ1-1; 7 bases line up with TRBD1. V lost 6 bases and J lost 4; bases outside the gene matches: 12. The CDR3 totals 15 residues. The germline gives CDR1 SGHDT, CDR2 YYEEEE. Full variable domain (outside the CDR3, taken from reference TRBV5-6 and TRBJ1-1): DAGVTQSPTHLIKTRGQQVTLRCSPKSGHDTVSWYQQALGQGPQFIFQYYEEEERQRGNFPDRFSGHQFPNYSSELNVNALLLGDSALYLCASTRANTGATEAFFGQGTRLTVV.

The chain employs TRBV7-9 and TRBJ2-5; 11 bases fit TRBD2. V was pared by 4 bases and J by 1 base, with 5 bases of the junction left unmatched. The CDR3 is made up of 16 amino acids. In germline, CDR1 is SEHNR, CDR2 FQNEAQ (reference sequence). The CDR3 DNA reads as TGTGCCAGCAGCTCCTTAGCGGGGGGGCCCCAAGAGACCCAGTACTTC. Translated, it gives CASSSLAGGPQETQYF.

This chain uses TRBV18 with TRBJ2-5; D unclear. Germline V gene sequence: CDR1 KGHSH, CDR2 LQKENI. Deletions cut 6 bases from V and 3 bases from J, with 8 bases between. The CDR3 contains 12 residues. The chain's CDR3 is CASSNSEETQYF. The CDR3 nucleotides are TGTGCCAGCTCGAACTCGGAAGAGACCCAGTACTTC.

This rearrangement joins TRBV11-2 to TRBJ1-6; tentatively, D is TRBD1 (6 bases). In germline, CDR1 is SGHAT, CDR2 FQNNGV. The CDR3 loop spans 17 amino acids. V was shortened by 7 bases and J by 7 bases, with 23 bases between the two germline ends. CDR3 coding DNA: TGTGCCAGCAAACTACAGGGTTTACGAAGGTCCAATTCACCCCTCCACTTT. Protein sequence: CASKLQGLRRSNSPLHF.

This rearrangement joins TRBV15 to TRBJ1-2; 7 bases line up with TRBD1. V lost 0 bases to trimming and J lost 5 bases; unmatched junction nucleotides: 12. CDR3 length: 17 residues. Germline CDR1 reads LNHNV; CDR2 reads YYDKDF (reference sequence). CDR3 sequence reads: CATSRDLSGTDTYGYTF. In DNA, the CDR3 is TGTGCCACCAGCAGAGACCTTTCCGGGACAGACACATATGGCTACACCTTC. Supplemented by reference TRBV15 and TRBJ1-2, the full variable domain reads DAMVIQNPRYQVTQFGKPVTLSCSQTLNHNVMYWYQQKSSQAPKLLFHYYDKDFNNEADTPDNFQSRRPNTSFCFLDIRSPGLGDTAMYLCATSRDLSGTDTYGYTFGSGTRLTVV.

The rearrangement uses TRBV30 and TRBJ1-6; D gene ambiguous. Germline CDR1 reads GTSNPN; CDR2 reads SVGIG (reference sequence). V was pared by 4 bases and J by 8 bases, with 21 bases between. The CDR3 consists of 16 residues. The CDR3 reads CAWILGSRPRDSPLHF. CDR3 DNA: TGTGCCTGGATCCTTGGCTCCCGGCCTCGGGATTCACCCCTCCACTTT.

This chain uses TRBV27 with TRBJ1-5; possibly TRBD1 for D (5 bases). CDR3 length: 15 residues. Germline V gene sequence: CDR1 MNHEY, CDR2 SMNVEV (reference sequence). Trimming cost V 5 bases and J 0 bases, with 11 bases left between them. In DNA form, the CDR3 reads TGTGCCAGCAGTCTCCGACAGACTAGCAATCAGCCCCAGCATTTT. As protein: CASSLRQTSNQPQHF.

The chain recombines TRBV7-9 with TRBJ1-1; TRBD1 matches at 7 bases. CDR1 SEHNR and CDR2 FQNEAQ come from the germline V gene (reference sequence). Losses at the gene ends were 4 bases for V and 4 bases for J; bases not matched to a gene: 15. This CDR3 region has 17 residues. This CDR3 reads CASSSRPKGAHSTEAFF. Written as DNA, the CDR3 is TGTGCCAGCAGCTCTCGACCCAAGGGGGCGCATAGCACTGAAGCTTTCTTT.

The chain has TRBV9 and TRBJ2-7; the match to TRBD2 covers 7 bases. The CDR3 consists of 14 residues. The V gene end was trimmed by 4 bases and the J gene end by 0 bases; junction bases not matched to a gene: 4. Germline values: CDR1 SGDLS, CDR2 YYNGEE. DNA for the CDR3: TGTGCCAGCAGCCCCCGGACTAGCTCCTACGAGCAGTACTTC. It yields the protein CASSPRTSSYEQYF.

This clone was observed a single time. This chain links TRBV18 with TRBJ2-7; TRBD2 aligns across 11 bases. CDR1 is KGHSH, CDR2 LQKENI, per germline. CDR3 length: 16 residues. Unmatched junction bases numbered 8, after V lost 5 bases and J lost 2 bases. The DNA for the CDR3 is TGTGCCAGCTCAAAGAAGGGTAGCGGGGGGGCCTACGAGCAGTACTTC. Translation gives CASSKKGSGGAYEQYF.

The V and J genes are TRBV6-4 and TRBJ2-5; 8 bases match TRBD1. The CDR3 is made up of 15 amino acids. In germline, CDR1 is MRHNA, CDR2 SNTAGT. Losses at the gene ends were 10 bases for V and 5 bases for J; bases not matched to a gene: 15. The CDR3 coding sequence is TGTGCCATCCCAAGTTACAGGGGGAGAAAGGAGACCCAGTACTTC. Translated: CAIPSYRGRKETQYF.

The rearrangement joins TRBV12-5 to TRBJ2-1, with 9 bases aligning to TRBD2. The V and J ends lost 0 bases and 7 bases, in that order; junction bases with no gene match: 10. Per the germline V gene, CDR1 is LGHNT and CDR2 is FRNRAP. This CDR3 spans 17 amino acids. CDR3 nucleotide sequence: TGTGCTAGTGGTTTGGTACGGCAACTAGCGGGCTTAAATGAGCAGTTCTTC. Its protein product is CASGLVRQLAGLNEQFF.

This sequence joins TRBV25-1 and TRBJ1-1; D not resolved. This CDR3 region has 17 residues. V was pared by 1 base and J by 4 bases, with 19 bases between. CDR1 is MGHDK and CDR2 is SYGVNS in the germline V gene. The DNA of the CDR3 is TGTGCCAGCAGTGAATCGACCCGCCTGACCAGGATCACTGAAGCTTTCTTT. This sequence encodes CASSESTRLTRITEAFF.

The V gene is TRBV7-9, the J gene TRBJ1-1; 7 nucleotides match TRBD1. Germline V gene sequence: CDR1 SEHNR, CDR2 FQNEAQ (reference sequence). With V trimmed by 2 bases and J by 1 base, 4 bases remained unmatched. The CDR3 is 15 residues long. CDR3 in amino acids: CASSLSGGQNTEAFF. The DNA for the CDR3 is TGTGCCAGCAGCTTATCAGGGGGGCAGAACACTGAAGCTTTCTTT.

The chain links TRBV4-2 to TRBJ1-6; possibly TRBD1 for D (6 bases). The V and J ends lost 3 bases and 8 bases respectively, with 14 bases between them. The CDR3 loop spans 15 amino acids. The V gene's germline CDR1 is LGHNA and CDR2 YNFKEQ. The CDR3 nucleotides read TGTGCCAGCAGCCAGGTACAGGGTCGGGATTCACCCCTCCACTTT. It codes for CASSQVQGRDSPLHF.

This chain uses TRBV9 with TRBJ2-3; TRBD2 matches 12 bases. V shed 4 bases, J shed 1 base, and the junction held 10 bases outside the gene matches. The CDR3 is 18 amino acids. Germline V CDR1 and CDR2: SGDLS, YYNGEE. In DNA form, the CDR3 reads TGTGCCAGCAGCTCGACCGGGACTAGCGGGCGCCGCACAGATACGCAGTATTTT. Amino acids: CASSSTGTSGRRTDTQYF.

Turning to this clone: An end of the junction does not agree with germline; a read error may underlie this. The chain combines TRBV11-3 with TRBJ2-2, with D possibly matching TRBD2 (7 bases). Germline V CDR1 and CDR2: SGHNT, YENEEA. This CDR3 has 15 residues. The chain's CDR3 is CASSIEGGNSGELFF. The CDR3 DNA follows: TGTGCCAGCAGCATTGAGGGGGGGAACTCCGGGGAGCTGTTTTTT.

Only a few counts were recorded for this clone. V and J are TRBV5-4 and TRBJ2-1, with 10 bases aligning to TRBD2. This CDR3 spans 16 amino acids. Germline CDR1 is SGHNT and CDR2 is YYREEE (reference sequence). J lost 10 bases, V lost 5 bases, and 15 bases had no gene match. CDR3 coding DNA: TGTGCCAGCAGTGGGGAAGGGAGCGGGGGGGCTGTCGAGCAGTTCTTC. As protein: CASSGEGSGGAVEQFF.

The chain has TRBV25-1 and TRBJ1-1; a possible D gene is TRBD1 (6 bases). The CDR3 runs 17 residues. V lost 0 bases and J lost 2, with 16 bases in between. Per germline, CDR1 MGHDK and CDR2 SYGVNS. Written as DNA, the CDR3 is TGTGCCAGCAGTGAATACAAAAAAGGACAGACAAACACTGAAGCTTTCTTT. Its translation: CASSEYKKGQTNTEAFF.

The rearrangement links TRBV19 to TRBJ2-7, with a weak D call TRBD2 (6 bases). The ends were cut back, 5 bases at V and 7 bases at J, with 15 bases in the middle. CDR1 and CDR2 (germline): LNHDA, SQIVND (reference sequence). The CDR3 runs to 13 residues. The CDR3, as DNA: TGTGCCAGTAGTGCCGGGGACTTGGGGGAGCAGTACTTC. This gives the protein CASSAGDLGEQYF.

The rearrangement uses TRBV6-1 and TRBJ2-7, with D tentatively TRBD1 (6 bases). V lost 2 bases and J lost 0, with 14 bases in between. Germline loops: CDR1 MNHNS, CDR2 SASEGT. This CDR3 spans 16 amino acids. CDR3 sequence (DNA): TGTGCCAGCAGTGAATGGTTGGGGGCGAACTCCTACGAGCAGTACTTC. This sequence encodes CASSEWLGANSYEQYF.